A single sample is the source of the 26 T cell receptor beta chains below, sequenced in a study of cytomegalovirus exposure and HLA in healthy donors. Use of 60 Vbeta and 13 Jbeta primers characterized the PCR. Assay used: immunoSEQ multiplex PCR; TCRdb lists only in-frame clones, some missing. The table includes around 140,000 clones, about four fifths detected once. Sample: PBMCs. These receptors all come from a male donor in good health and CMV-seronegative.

For the CDR3, the DNA is TGTGCCAGCAGCGTAGTCGGCAGGGGGCTCGAGACCCAGTACTTC. As protein: CASSVVGRGLETQYF. This chain connects TRBV9 to TRBJ2-5, with 8 bases matching TRBD1. Germline lookup yields CDR1 SGDLS and CDR2 YYNGEE. The junction had 6 bases not matched to a gene; V was cut back by 0 bases and J by 5 bases. This CDR3 region has 15 residues. The whole variable domain, remainder taken from reference TRBV9 and TRBJ2-5, is DSGVTQTPKHLITATGQRVTLRCSPRSGDLSVYWYQQSLDQGLQFLIQYYNGEERAKGNILERFSAQQFPDLHSELNLSSLELGDSALYFCASSVVGRGLETQYFGPGTRLLVL.

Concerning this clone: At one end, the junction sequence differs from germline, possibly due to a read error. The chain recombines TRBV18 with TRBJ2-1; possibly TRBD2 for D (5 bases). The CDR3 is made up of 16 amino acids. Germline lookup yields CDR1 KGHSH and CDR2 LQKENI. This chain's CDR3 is CASSPEGRASFNEQFF. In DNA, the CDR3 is TGTGCCAGCTCACCTGAAGGGCGGGCCTCCTTCAATGAGCAGTTCTTC.

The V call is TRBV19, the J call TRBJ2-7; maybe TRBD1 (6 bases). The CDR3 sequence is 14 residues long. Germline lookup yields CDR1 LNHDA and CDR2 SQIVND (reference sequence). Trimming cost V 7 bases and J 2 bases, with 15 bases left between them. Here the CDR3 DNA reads TGTGCCAGTACCGAGACAGGTACCCCCTACGAGCAGTACTTC. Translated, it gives CASTETGTPYEQYF. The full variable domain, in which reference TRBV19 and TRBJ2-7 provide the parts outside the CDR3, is DGGITQSPKYLFRKEGQNVTLSCEQNLNHDAMYWYRQDPGQGLRLIYYSQIVNDFQKGDIAEGYSVSREKKESFPLTVTSAQKNPTAFYLCASTETGTPYEQYFGPGTRLTVT.

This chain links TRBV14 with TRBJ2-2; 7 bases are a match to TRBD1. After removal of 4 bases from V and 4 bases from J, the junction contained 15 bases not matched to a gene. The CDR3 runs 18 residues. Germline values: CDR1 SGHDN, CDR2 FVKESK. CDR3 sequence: CASSLRTGLSGVTGELFF. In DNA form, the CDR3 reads TGTGCCAGCAGCCTCCGGACAGGACTGAGTGGAGTCACCGGGGAGCTGTTTTTT.

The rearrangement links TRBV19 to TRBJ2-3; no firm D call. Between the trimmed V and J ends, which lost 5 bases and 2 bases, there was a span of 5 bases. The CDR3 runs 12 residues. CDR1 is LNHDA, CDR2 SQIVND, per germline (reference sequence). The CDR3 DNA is TGTGCCAGTAGTGTACTCACAGATACGCAGTATTTT. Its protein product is CASSVLTDTQYF.

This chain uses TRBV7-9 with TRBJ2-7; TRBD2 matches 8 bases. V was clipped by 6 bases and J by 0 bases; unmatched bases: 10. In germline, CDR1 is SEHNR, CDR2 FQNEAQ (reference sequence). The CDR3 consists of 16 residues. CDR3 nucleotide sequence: TGTGCCAGCAGTCAGGTGGGGGGACTAGTCTCCTACGAGCAGTACTTC. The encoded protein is CASSQVGGLVSYEQYF.

The CDR3 here is CASKEGIGYEQYF. The CDR3, as DNA: TGTGCCAGCAAGGAGGGAATTGGCTACGAGCAGTACTTC. The chain joins TRBV27 to TRBJ2-7; the D gene is possibly TRBD2 (6 bases). The V gene lost 7 bases and the J gene lost 3 bases, with 13 bases spanning the gap. The length of the CDR3 is 13 residues. Per germline, CDR1 MNHEY and CDR2 SMNVEV (reference sequence).

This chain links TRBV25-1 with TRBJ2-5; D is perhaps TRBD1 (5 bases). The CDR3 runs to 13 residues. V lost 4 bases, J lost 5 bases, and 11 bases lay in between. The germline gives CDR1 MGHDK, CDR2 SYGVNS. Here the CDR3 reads CASSVQGGETQYF. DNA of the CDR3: TGTGCCAGCAGTGTGCAGGGTGGGGAGACCCAGTACTTC.

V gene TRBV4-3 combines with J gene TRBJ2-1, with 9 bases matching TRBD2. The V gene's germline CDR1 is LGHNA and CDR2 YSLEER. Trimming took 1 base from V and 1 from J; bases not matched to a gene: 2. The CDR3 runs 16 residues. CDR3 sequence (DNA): TGCGCCAGCAGCCAAGGACTAGCGGAATCCTACAATGAGCAGTTCTTC. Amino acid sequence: CASSQGLAESYNEQFF.

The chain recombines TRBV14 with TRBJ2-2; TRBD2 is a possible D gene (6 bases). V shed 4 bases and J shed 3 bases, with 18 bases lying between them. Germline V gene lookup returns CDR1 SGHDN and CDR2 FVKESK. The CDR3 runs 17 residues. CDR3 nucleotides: TGTGCCAGCAGCCCTTACCTCAGCGCGGGGCACACCGGGGAGCTGTTTTTT. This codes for CASSPYLSAGHTGELFF.

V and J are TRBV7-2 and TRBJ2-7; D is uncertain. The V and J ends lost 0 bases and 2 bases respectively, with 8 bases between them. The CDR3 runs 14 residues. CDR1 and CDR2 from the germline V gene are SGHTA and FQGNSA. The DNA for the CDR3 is TGTGCCAGCAGCTTAGCGGCATCGACCTACGAGCAGTACTTC. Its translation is CASSLAASTYEQYF.

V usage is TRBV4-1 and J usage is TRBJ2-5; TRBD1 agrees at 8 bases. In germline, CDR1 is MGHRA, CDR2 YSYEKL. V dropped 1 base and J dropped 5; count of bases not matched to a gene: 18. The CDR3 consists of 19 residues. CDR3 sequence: CASSQVGRGPLYIKETQYF. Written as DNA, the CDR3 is TGCGCCAGCAGCCAAGTCGGCAGGGGGCCCCTATACATTAAGGAGACCCAGTACTTC.

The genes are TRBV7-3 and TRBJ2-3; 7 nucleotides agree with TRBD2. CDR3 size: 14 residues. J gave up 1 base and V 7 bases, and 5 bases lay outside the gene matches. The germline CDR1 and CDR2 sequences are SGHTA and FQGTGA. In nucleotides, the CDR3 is TGTGCCAGCAACCTAGCGGCTGGCACAGATACGCAGTATTTT. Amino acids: CASNLAAGTDTQYF.

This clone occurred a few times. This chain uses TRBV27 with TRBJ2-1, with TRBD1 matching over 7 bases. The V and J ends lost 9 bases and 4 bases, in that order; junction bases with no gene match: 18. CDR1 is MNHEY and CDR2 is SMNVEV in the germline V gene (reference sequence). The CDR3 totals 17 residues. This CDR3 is CASTGASPPGAYNEQFF. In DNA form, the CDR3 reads TGTGCCAGTACAGGGGCTTCCCCCCCCGGGGCTTACAATGAGCAGTTCTTC.

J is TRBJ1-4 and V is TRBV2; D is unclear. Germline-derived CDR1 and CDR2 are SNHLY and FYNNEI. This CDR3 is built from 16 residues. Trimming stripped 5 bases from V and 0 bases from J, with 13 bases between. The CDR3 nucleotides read TGTGCCAGCAGTACGGTGCCAGACACAACTAATGAAAAACTGTTTTTT. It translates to CASSTVPDTTNEKLFF.

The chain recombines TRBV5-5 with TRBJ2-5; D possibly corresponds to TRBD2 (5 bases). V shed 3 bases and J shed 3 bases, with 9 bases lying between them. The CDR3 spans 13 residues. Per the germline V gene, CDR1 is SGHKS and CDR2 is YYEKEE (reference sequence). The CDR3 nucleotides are TGTGCCAGCAGCTGGAGCGGCGAAGAGACCCAGTACTTC. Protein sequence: CASSWSGEETQYF.

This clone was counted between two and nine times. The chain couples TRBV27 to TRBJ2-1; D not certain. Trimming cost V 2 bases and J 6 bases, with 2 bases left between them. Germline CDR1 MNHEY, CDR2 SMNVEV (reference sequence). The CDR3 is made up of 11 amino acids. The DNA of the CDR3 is TGTGCCAGCAGTTTACTCAATGAGCAGTTCTTC. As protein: CASSLLNEQFF.

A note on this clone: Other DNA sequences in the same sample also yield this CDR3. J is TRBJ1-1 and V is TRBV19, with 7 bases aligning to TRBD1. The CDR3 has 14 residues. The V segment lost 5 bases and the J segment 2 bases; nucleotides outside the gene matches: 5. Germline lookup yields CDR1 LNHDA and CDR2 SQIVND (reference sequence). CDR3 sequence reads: CASSRQGLNTEAFF. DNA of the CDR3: TGTGCCAGTAGTCGACAGGGACTCAACACTGAAGCTTTCTTT.

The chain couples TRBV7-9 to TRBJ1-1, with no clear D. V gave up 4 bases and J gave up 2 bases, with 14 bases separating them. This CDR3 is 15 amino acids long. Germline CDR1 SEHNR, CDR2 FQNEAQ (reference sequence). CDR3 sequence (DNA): TGTGCCAGCAGCTCTCTAACTGATGCTAACACTGAAGCTTTCTTT. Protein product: CASSSLTDANTEAFF.

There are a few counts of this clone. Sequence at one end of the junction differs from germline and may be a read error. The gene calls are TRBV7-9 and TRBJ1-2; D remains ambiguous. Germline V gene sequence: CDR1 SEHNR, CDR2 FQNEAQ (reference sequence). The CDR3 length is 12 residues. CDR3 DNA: TGTTCCAGCAGCTTGGAGGCCTATGGCTACACCTTC. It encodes CSSSLEAYGYTF.

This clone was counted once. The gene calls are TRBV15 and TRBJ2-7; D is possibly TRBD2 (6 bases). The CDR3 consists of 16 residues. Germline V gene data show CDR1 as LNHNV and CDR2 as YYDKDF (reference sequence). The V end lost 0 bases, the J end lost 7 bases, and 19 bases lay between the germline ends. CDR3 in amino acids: CATSRDHGGVWAEQYF. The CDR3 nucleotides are TGTGCCACCAGCAGAGATCACGGCGGGGTCTGGGCGGAGCAGTACTTC.

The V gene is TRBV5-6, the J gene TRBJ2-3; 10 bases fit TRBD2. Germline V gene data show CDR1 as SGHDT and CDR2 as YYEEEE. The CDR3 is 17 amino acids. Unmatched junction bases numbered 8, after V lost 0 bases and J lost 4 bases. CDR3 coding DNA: TGTGCCAGCAGCTTGGCTCTAGCGGGAGTTACGGCAGATACGCAGTATTTT. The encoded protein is CASSLALAGVTADTQYF.

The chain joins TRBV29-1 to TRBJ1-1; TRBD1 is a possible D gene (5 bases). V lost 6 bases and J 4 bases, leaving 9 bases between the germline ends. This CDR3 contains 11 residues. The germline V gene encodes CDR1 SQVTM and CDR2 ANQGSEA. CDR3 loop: CSVPGGTEAFF. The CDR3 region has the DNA TGCAGCGTGCCCGGGGGCACTGAAGCTTTCTTT. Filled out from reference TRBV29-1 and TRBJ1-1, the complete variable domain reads SAVISQKPSRDICQRGTSLTIQCQVDSQVTMMFWYRQQPGQSLTLIATANQGSEATYESGFVIDKFPISRPNLTFSTLTVSNMSPEDSSIYLCSVPGGTEAFFGQGTRLTVV.

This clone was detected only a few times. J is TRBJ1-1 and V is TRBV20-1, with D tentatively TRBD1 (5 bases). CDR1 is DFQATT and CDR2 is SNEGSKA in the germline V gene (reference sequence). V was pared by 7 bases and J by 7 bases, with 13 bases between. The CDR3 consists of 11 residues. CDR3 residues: CSGQSGGEAFF. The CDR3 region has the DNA TGCAGTGGACAAAGCGGGGGTGAAGCTTTCTTT.

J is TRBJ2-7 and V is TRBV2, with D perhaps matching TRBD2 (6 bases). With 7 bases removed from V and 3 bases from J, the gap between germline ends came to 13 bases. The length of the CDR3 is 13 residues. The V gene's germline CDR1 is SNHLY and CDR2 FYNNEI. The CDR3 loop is CASKVAGSYEQYF. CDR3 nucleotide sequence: TGTGCCAGCAAGGTGGCGGGAAGCTACGAGCAGTACTTC.

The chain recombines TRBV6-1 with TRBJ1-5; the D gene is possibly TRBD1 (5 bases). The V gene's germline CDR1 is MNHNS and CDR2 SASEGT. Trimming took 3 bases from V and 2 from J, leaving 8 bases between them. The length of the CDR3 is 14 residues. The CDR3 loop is CASSEGGGNQPQHF. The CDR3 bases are TGTGCCAGCAGTGAGGGGGGAGGCAATCAGCCCCAGCATTTT.